The clone carrying this T cell receptor (beta chain) occurred many times. A second PCR, run for about 6 to 11 cycles, used a sample-barcoded 5' primer plus a J-beta primer mix. Every individual sample yielded 2.5 million or more paired-end reads (each containing CDR3). TCRdb processed the 5' RACE reads anew with MiXCR; each CDR3 protein has one entry. The sample includes hundreds of thousands of distinct CDR3 sequences, about a third of them seen just once. The data derive from a study of blood T cells in healthy people across ages. CDR1 and CDR2 (germline): DFQATT, SNEGSKA (reference sequence). This CDR3 is built from 11 residues. The ends were cut back, 0 bases at V and 9 bases at J, with 8 bases in the middle.

The chain is built from TRBV20-1 and TRBJ1-1; D is undetermined. Sequencing input: blood. The sequence came from a woman of 80 years or more in good health. Written as DNA, the CDR3 is TGCAGTGCTAGAGAAGGTTGGAAAGCTTTCTTT. Protein: CSAREGWKAFF.